This T cell receptor (beta chain) was profiled in a study of beta chain features in type 1 diabetes. Study as a whole: Across all samples, roughly 99 million sorted cells were examined. Study results and caveats: All four CD4+ subsets from Type 1 diabetes patients carried moderately but significantly shorter TCRB CDR3s. Equally in patients and controls, PCR might preferentially amplify shorter templates.

From germline, CDR1 is MGHRA and CDR2 YSYEKL. The CDR3 has 13 residues. Of note for this clone: The antigen remains unidentified. The junction departs from the called germline gene at one end, perhaps through a read error.

All of the isolated RNA was reverse transcribed, so expressed TCRB transcripts were sequenced. The table came from immunoSEQ multiplex PCR; TCRdb's copy has only in-frame clones and leaves some out. This sample has under 300,000 clones, with about 14% found just once. The chain employs TRBV4-1 and TRBJ1-2; no reliable D call. The TCR originated in a man aged 25-40 years with type 1 diabetes. The sequencing sample was made of naive CD4+ T cells from blood. This CDR3 reads CASRQPQNYGYTF. The CDR3 DNA reads TGCGCCAGCCGCCAGCCACAGAACTATGGCTACACCTTC.